This TCR beta chain was profiled in a study of PD-1 blockade in classical Hodgkin lymphoma. The CDR3 has 14 residues. Per germline, CDR1 MGHRA and CDR2 YSYEKL. Trimming cost V 4 bases and J 4 bases, with 11 bases left between them. The protocol was immunoSEQ multiplex PCR, while the TCRdb copy is restricted to in-frame clones and leaves out a portion. The sample carries around 9,000 clones, roughly 80% recorded once. Described time point: cycle 4 day 1 (C4D1), after more than 5 weeks of nivolumab. After autologous stem cell transplantation all patients relapsed, and prior brentuximab vedotin exposure differed between cohorts. The investigators isolated CD8+ T cells from thawed PBMCs using magnetic negative selection.

This TCR came from a human donor with classical Hodgkin lymphoma. This chain joins TRBV4-1 and TRBJ2-1; D is perhaps TRBD2 (6 bases). The sample consisted of CD8+ T cells from blood, taken before the fourth cycle of nivolumab. The CDR3 DNA reads as TGCGCCAGCAGCCTCCAGGAGGGTTACAATGAGCAGTTCTTC. This encodes CASSLQEGYNEQFF.